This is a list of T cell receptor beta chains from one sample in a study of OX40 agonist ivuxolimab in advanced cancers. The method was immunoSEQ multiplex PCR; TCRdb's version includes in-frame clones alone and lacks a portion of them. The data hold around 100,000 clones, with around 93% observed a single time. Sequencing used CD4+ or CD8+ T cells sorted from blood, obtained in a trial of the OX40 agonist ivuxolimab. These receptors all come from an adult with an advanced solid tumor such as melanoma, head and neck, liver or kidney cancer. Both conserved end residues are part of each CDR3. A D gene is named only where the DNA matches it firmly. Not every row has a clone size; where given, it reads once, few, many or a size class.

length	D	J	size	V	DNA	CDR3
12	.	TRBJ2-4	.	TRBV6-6	TGTGCCAGCAGTCCTGGAATTTACATTCAGTACTTC	CASSPGIYIQYF
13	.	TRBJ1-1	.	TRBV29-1	TGCAGCTTCTCCCAGCGGGCTGACGCTGAAGCTTTCTTT	CSFSQRADAEAFF
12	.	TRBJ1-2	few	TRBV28	TGTGCCAGCAGTTTGACGTCGCGGGGCTACACCTTC	CASSLTSRGYTF
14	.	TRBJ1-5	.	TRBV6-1	TGTGCCACCGGGAGGCAGAATAGCAATCAGCCCCAGCATTTT	CATGRQNSNQPQHF
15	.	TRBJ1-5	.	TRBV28	TGTGCCAGCAGCCGATTTAGAGGTGGGAATCAGCCCCAGCATTTT	CASSRFRGGNQPQHF
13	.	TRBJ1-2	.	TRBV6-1	TGTGCCAGCAGTACCGGGACAATCTATGGCTACACCTTC	CASSTGTIYGYTF
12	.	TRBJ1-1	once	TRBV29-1	TGCAGCGTTGAAATGGTGAACACTGAAGCTTTCTTT	CSVEMVNTEAFF
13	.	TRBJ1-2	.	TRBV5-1	TGCGCCAGCAGCTTGGGCCAGAGTTATGGCTACACCTTC	CASSLGQSYGYTF
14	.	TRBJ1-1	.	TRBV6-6	TGTGCCAGCAGTTATCCCCCGGGACACATTCAAGCTTTCTTT	CASSYPPGHIQAFF
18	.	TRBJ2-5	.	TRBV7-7	TGTGCTAGCAGCCCCATGGGAAGCGGCCGATTCCGGGGGGAGACCCAGTACTTC	CASSPMGSGRFRGETQYF
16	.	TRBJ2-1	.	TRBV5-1	TGCGCCAGCAGCTTGAGTAGCGAGACCTCCTACAATGAGCAGTTCTTC	CASSLSSETSYNEQFF
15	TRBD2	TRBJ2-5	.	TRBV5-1	TGCGCCAGCAGCTTGGGAGGACTAGTACAAGAGACCCAGTACTTC	CASSLGGLVQETQYF
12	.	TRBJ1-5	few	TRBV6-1	TGTGCCAGTTCCAGGGGATTTCAGCCCCAGCATTTT	CASSRGFQPQHF
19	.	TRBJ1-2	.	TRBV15	TGTGCCACCAGCAGAGATCGTCAGCGGCCGGGAACCGTCAACTATGGCTACACCTTC	CATSRDRQRPGTVNYGYTF
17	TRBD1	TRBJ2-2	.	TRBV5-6	TGTGCCAGCAGCTTGGTAATTACCGGGACAGGGGCCGGGGAGCTGTTTTTT	CASSLVITGTGAGELFF
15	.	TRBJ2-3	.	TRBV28	TGTGCCACTCTGGGGGTGGGTGATCGCACAGATACGCAGTATTTT	CATLGVGDRTDTQYF
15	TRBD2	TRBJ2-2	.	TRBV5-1	TGCGCCAGCAGCAATAGCGGGAGCGACACCGGGGAGCTGTTTTTT	CASSNSGSDTGELFF
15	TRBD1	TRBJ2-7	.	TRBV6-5	TGTGCCAGCAGTCCCTCCGGGACAGCTTCCTACGAGCAGTACTTC	CASSPSGTASYEQYF
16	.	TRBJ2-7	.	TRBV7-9	TGTGCCAGCAGCCCCGACAGTATTCGTAGGGCCGACGAGCAGTACTTC	CASSPDSIRRADEQYF
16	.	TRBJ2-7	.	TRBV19	TGTGCCAGTAGTTCTGGACCGTCTTCACTCTCCTACGAGCAGTACTTC	CASSSGPSSLSYEQYF
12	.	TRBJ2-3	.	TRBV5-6	TGTGCCAGCAGCTTGAATCGTAACTCGCAGTATTTT	CASSLNRNSQYF
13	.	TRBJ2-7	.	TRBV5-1	TGCGCCAGCAGCTTGACCCACTCCTACGAGCAGTACTTC	CASSLTHSYEQYF
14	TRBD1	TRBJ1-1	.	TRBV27	TGTGCCAGCAGCCTAACAGGGGCGAACACTGAAGCTTTCTTT	CASSLTGANTEAFF
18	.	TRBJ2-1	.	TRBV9	TGTGCCAGCAGCGTAGTCCCGAGTCCCTCCTCAGGGAGAGATGAGCAGTTCTTC	CASSVVPSPSSGRDEQFF
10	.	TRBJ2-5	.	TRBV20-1	TGCAGTGCTAGGGGGGAGACCCAGTACTTC	CSARGETQYF
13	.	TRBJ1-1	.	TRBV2	TGTGCCACAGGGGTGGAATTGAACACTGAAGCTTTCTTT	CATGVELNTEAFF
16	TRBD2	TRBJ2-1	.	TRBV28	TGTGCCAGCAGGTCGGGACTAGCGGCCTCCTACAATGAGCAGTTCTTC	CASRSGLAASYNEQFF
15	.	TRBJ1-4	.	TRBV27	TGTGCCAGCAGTTCCAGGGCTGCAACTAATGAAAAACTGTTTTTT	CASSSRAATNEKLFF
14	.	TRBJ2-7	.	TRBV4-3	TGCGCCAGCAGCCTGGAGCAGGACTCCTACGAGCAGTACTTC	CASSLEQDSYEQYF
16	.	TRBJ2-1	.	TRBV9	TGTGCCAGCAGCGTCGGAGCGTCCAATGCCTACAATGAGCAGTTCTTC	CASSVGASNAYNEQFF
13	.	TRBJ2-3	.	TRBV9	TGTGCCAGCAATGAGCTAGCAACAGATACGCAGTATTTT	CASNELATDTQYF
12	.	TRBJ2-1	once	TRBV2	TGTGCCAGCAGTGACCGGGACATAGGGCAGTTCTTC	CASSDRDIGQFF
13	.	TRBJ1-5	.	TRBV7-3	TGTGCCAGCAGCCGGGGGCCGGGCCAGCCCCAGCATTTT	CASSRGPGQPQHF
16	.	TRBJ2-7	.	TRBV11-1	TGTGCCAGCAGCCTGAGGGAGCAGCGAGCTTCCTACGAGCAGTACTTC	CASSLREQRASYEQYF
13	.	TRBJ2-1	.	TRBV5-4	TGTGCCAGCAGCCATAAGGCGGGGAATGAGCAGTTCTTC	CASSHKAGNEQFF
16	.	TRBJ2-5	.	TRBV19	TGTGCCAGTAGTATAATTCTCGGTAATATGAGGGAGACCCAGTACTTC	CASSIILGNMRETQYF
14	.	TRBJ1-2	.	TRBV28	TGTGCCAGCAGTTTTTATCAAGGGAACTATGGCTACACCTTC	CASSFYQGNYGYTF
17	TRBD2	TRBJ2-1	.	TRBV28	TGTGCCAGCAGTTTATCCCTTAGCGGGAGGTCCTACAATGAGCAGTTCTTC	CASSLSLSGRSYNEQFF
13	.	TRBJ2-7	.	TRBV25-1	TGTGCCAGCAGTGATAGGGGGACGTGGGGGCAGTACTTC	CASSDRGTWGQYF
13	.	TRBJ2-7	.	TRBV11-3	TGTGCCAGCAGCTTAGAAAGTTCCTACGAGCAGTACTTC	CASSLESSYEQYF
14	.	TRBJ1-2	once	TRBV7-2	TGTGCCAGCAGCCGTCTTGTAGGCAACTATGGCTACACCTTC	CASSRLVGNYGYTF
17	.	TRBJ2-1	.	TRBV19	TGTGCCAGTAGTATCGGGCAGGGGAGGGGGATACGCAATGAGCAGTTCTTC	CASSIGQGRGIRNEQFF
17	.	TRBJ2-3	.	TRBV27	TGTGCCAGCAGTTTATTCTCCCTAGCCACTAGCACAGATACGCAGTATTTT	CASSLFSLATSTDTQYF
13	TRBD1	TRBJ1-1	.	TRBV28	TGTGCCAGCAGTTTAGGTCTATGGCCGGGACAGATATTT	CASSLGLWPGQIF
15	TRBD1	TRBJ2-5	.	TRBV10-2	TGCGCCAGCACCAGACAGGGGGCAAGGGGAGAGACCCAGTACTTC	CASTRQGARGETQYF
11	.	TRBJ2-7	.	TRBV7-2	TGTGCCAGCAGCGCCTCCTACGAGCAGTACTTC	CASSASYEQYF
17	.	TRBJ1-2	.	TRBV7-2	TGTGCCAGCAGCTTAGCGTTCAGGGGCAGCCTGAAAAATGGCTACACCTTC	CASSLAFRGSLKNGYTF
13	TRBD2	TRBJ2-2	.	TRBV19	TGTGCCAGTCGAGCGGGATTTACCGGGGAGCTGTTTTTT	CASRAGFTGELFF
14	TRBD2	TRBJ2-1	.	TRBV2	TGTGCCAGCAAGCGGGAGAGTGGCTACAATGAGCAGTTCTTC	CASKRESGYNEQFF